The T cell receptor beta chain described here comes from a study of blood T cell repertoires in COVID-19. On the study more broadly: Donors in the United States, Italy and Spain gave samples during acute or convalescent COVID-19. T cells, B-cell-depleted T cells, or PBMCs provided the cDNA or gDNA that served as material.

Germline V gene data show CDR1 as SGHNT and CDR2 as YYREEE (reference sequence). V lost 4 bases to trimming and J lost 5 bases, with 18 bases between them. There are 15 residues in the CDR3. In the original analysis: Reference gene primer amplification in the assay estimated nucleated cell counts. Data came from immunoSEQ multiplex PCR; TCRdb stores just in-frame clones and leaves some out. V, J and clone size are those of that table, while D and trimming were read from the DNA. The table includes about 260,000 clones, 83% detected once. The specimen was peripheral blood. The sequence derives from a woman between 50 and 59 years old who had recovered from COVID-19. The genes are TRBV5-4 and TRBJ1-2, with unresolved D. In nucleotides, the CDR3 is TGTGCCAGCAGCCCGGATCCGGCCAGGATGTATGGCTACACCTTC. Translation gives CASSPDPARMYGYTF.